The clone carrying this T cell receptor beta chain was picked up many times. Antigen specificity is unknown. From RNA transcripts, TCR beta CDR3 regions were amplified. RT-PCR in the first round (using the HTBI primer set) targeted the TCR CDR3. One entry per CDR3 protein, called by TCRdb with MiXCR from the multiplex PCR reads. This repertoire shows 400,000 to 500,000 distinct CDR3 sequences, around an eighth found once; its top ten account for 17%. CDR1 is LNHDA, CDR2 SQIVND, per germline (reference sequence). The V end was cut by 8 bases, the J end by 7 bases, with 12 bases between. CDR3 size: 12 residues. The source of the sample is a study of T cells in Graves' hyperthyroidism and ophthalmopathy. The study, taken as a whole, reports: Researchers report that a 13 V-J model separated ophthalmopathy from stable hyperthyroidism.

Stable disease denoted Graves' hyperthyroidism without ophthalmopathy progression within 18 months. Patients were excluded because of uncontrolled infection, other autoimmune disease, pregnancy or lactation. The sequenced sample consisted of blood. This sequence originates from a woman aged 18-35 years with Graves' hyperthyroidism. The gene calls are TRBV19 and TRBJ2-1; D might be TRBD1 or TRBD2, each matching 5 bases. For the CDR3, the DNA is TGTGCCAGTTCCGGGACGGCTAATGAGCAGTTCTTC. It codes for CASSGTANEQFF.